This T cell receptor (beta chain) was obtained from a study of OX40 agonist ivuxolimab in advanced cancers. The wider study: Treatment received earlier with anti-PD-1, anti-PD-L1 or anti-CTLA-4 agents was allowed, and under 50% had some.

Assay: immunoSEQ multiplex PCR; the TCRdb copy retains only in-frame clones and omits some. The data contain roughly 54,000 clones, 84% of them singletons. This clone occurred a few times. CDR3 length: 13 residues. V lost 4 bases, J lost 9 bases, and 14 bases lay in between. CDR1 SGHRS and CDR2 YFSETQ come from the germline V gene. This sequence joins TRBV5-1 and TRBJ2-4; possible D gene TRBD1, 6 bases. The TCR was taken from an adult with an advanced solid tumor such as melanoma, head and neck, liver or kidney cancer. The source was CD4+ or CD8+ T cells sorted from blood, collected in a trial of the OX40 agonist ivuxolimab. CDR3 DNA sequence: TGCGCCAGCAGCCCTGGCTGGACAGCCATTCAGTACTTC. This codes for CASSPGWTAIQYF.